A selection of T cell receptor beta chains follows, all from one sample in a study of T-cell memory formation after mild COVID-19. A single record per CDR3 protein comes from TCRdb applying MiXCR to the 5' RACE reads. Of over 40,000 distinct CDR3 sequences listed, 12% are singletons. Sequences were obtained from PBMCs or a T cell subset sorted from them (not recorded which). The source of these receptors is a man aged 18 to 35 who had mild COVID-19 (a few samples of this study predate the infection). Cell type and time point are not known. The CDR3 runs from the conserved cysteine through the conserved F or W. A D gene is named only where the DNA matches it firmly. Clone size is shown for a subset of rows, as once, few, many or a class of expanded clone.

clone_size	j_call	cdr3_length	d_call	v_call	cdr3_nt	cdr3_aa
many	TRBJ2-3	15	NA	TRBV12-3/TRBV12-4	TGTGCCAGCAGTGCGAACCCGGAGGGGGTTGATACGCAGTATTTT	CASSANPEGVDTQYF
few	TRBJ2-3	12	TRBD2	TRBV20-1	TGCAGGACTAGCGGGTCCTCAGATACGCAGTATTTT	CRTSGSSDTQYF
NA	TRBJ2-7	15	TRBD1	TRBV6-5	TGTGCCAGCAGTTACGTAGGGGTAGGGGGCAGCGAGCAGTACTTC	CASSYVGVGGSEQYF
few	TRBJ2-7	16	TRBD2	TRBV15	TGTGCCACCAGCAGGGGGGCTAGCGGGGGTCCCTACGAGCAGTACTTC	CATSRGASGGPYEQYF
NA	TRBJ1-6	14	NA	TRBV28	TGTGCCAGCAGTCCTAGTGGGCCAGTGGGAACCCTCCACTTT	CASSPSGPVGTLHF
NA	TRBJ1-4	14	NA	TRBV28	TGTGCCAGCAGCCCCGACTGGGGGAGTGAAAAACTGTTTTTT	CASSPDWGSEKLFF
few	TRBJ2-1	14	NA	TRBV18	TGTGCCAGCTCAAAGACTAGCTCCTACAATGAGCAGTTCTTC	CASSKTSSYNEQFF
NA	TRBJ1-1	13	NA	TRBV3-1	TGTGCCAGCACCGCTCTGGGACGCACTGAAGCTTTCTTT	CASTALGRTEAFF
few	TRBJ2-5	14	TRBD2	TRBV11-2	TGTGCCAGCAGCACTAGCGGGGGGGCGGGGACCCAGTACTTC	CASSTSGGAGTQYF
NA	TRBJ1-1	13	NA	TRBV6-2/TRBV6-3	TGTGCCAGCAGTTACGGGCAGGTCACTGAAGCTTTCTTT	CASSYGQVTEAFF
once	TRBJ1-6	13	NA	TRBV6-5	TGTGCTTCGGCGGCGGACGGTAATTCACCCCTCCACTTT	CASAADGNSPLHF
many	TRBJ2-3	17	NA	TRBV7-2	TGTGCCAGCAGCTTTATAGGGGGGGCGAGATTCACAGATACGCAGTATTTT	CASSFIGGARFTDTQYF
NA	TRBJ2-3	16	TRBD2	TRBV3-1	TGTGCCAGCAGCCCCCGATGGGGGGGAGCCACAGATACGCAGTATTTT	CASSPRWGGATDTQYF
many	TRBJ1-6	16	NA	TRBV27	TGTGCCAGCAGTTCCCGGGGAAGCTCCTATAATTCACCCCTCCACTTT	CASSSRGSSYNSPLHF
few	TRBJ2-1	13	NA	TRBV9	TGTGCCAGCAGCGTAGAGGGGTACAATGAGCAGTTCTTC	CASSVEGYNEQFF
few	TRBJ2-3	14	NA	TRBV7-8	TGTGCCAGCAGCTTAGCCCCCCACGAAGATACGCAGTATTTT	CASSLAPHEDTQYF
few	TRBJ2-2	16	NA	TRBV5-5	TGTGCCAGCAGCTTAACAGGGAGAGTTATCACCGGGGAGCTGTTTTTT	CASSLTGRVITGELFF
NA	TRBJ1-5	12	NA	TRBV7-2	TGTGCCAGCAGCTTAGGGGGGAAGCCCCAGCATTTT	CASSLGGKPQHF
once	TRBJ1-2	13	TRBD1	TRBV25-1	TGTGCCAGCAGTCGGAGACAGGGCTATGGCTACACCTTC	CASSRRQGYGYTF
few	TRBJ2-1	14	NA	TRBV7-9	TGTGCCAGCAGCCTTAGTCGGGGCTCCTTTGAGCAGTTCTTC	CASSLSRGSFEQFF
NA	TRBJ2-1	15	TRBD2	TRBV13	TGTGCCAGCAGCCCCCCTAGCGGGGGGAAACTCGAGCAGTTCTTC	CASSPPSGGKLEQFF
NA	TRBJ1-6	17	NA	TRBV25-1	TGTGCCAGCAGTGTGGGACTTCCGAGCTCCTATAATTCACCCCTCCACTTT	CASSVGLPSSYNSPLHF
NA	TRBJ2-2	16	TRBD2	TRBV4-3	TGCGCCAGCAGCCAAGGACTAGCGGGGGGGACCGGGGAGCTGTTTTTT	CASSQGLAGGTGELFF
NA	TRBJ1-2	14	NA	TRBV28	TGTGCCAGCAGGACCCCCGGGGGGATTTATGGCTACACCTTC	CASRTPGGIYGYTF
NA	TRBJ2-3	14	NA	TRBV6-1	TGTGCCAGCAGCGAAGTGGCCAGCACAGATACGCAGTATTTT	CASSEVASTDTQYF
few	TRBJ1-6	13	NA	TRBV6-6	TGTGCCAGCAGTTACATCGAGAATTCACCCCTCCACTTT	CASSYIENSPLHF
few	TRBJ2-3	16	NA	TRBV6-5	TGTGCCAGCCGTAGGGTGTTTGCCACTAGCACAGATACGCAGTATTTT	CASRRVFATSTDTQYF
few	TRBJ2-3	13	NA	TRBV21-1	TGTGCCAGCAGCAAAAGGGGGAGGGATACGCAGTATTTT	CASSKRGRDTQYF
medium-sized	TRBJ1-2	12	NA	TRBV7-9	TGTGCCAGCAGCGAACAAGTTTATGGCTACACCTTC	CASSEQVYGYTF
NA	TRBJ1-1	16	NA	TRBV18	TGTGCCAGCTCACCACCCCTACGCGAGGCGTCTGTTGAAGCTTTCTTT	CASSPPLREASVEAFF
NA	TRBJ2-7	14	TRBD1	TRBV12-3/TRBV12-4	TGTGCCAGCAGTTTTGGGGACAGGGGGAACGAGCAGTACTTC	CASSFGDRGNEQYF
few	TRBJ2-5	13	NA	TRBV20-1	TGCAGTGCTAGTAATGAGGGGCAGGAGACCCAGTACTTC	CSASNEGQETQYF
NA	TRBJ1-5	15	NA	TRBV12-3/TRBV12-4	TGTGCCAGCAGTTTAGCCAGGGATGGTAGTCAGCCCCAGCATTTT	CASSLARDGSQPQHF
NA	TRBJ1-2	15	NA	TRBV20-1	TGCAGTGCTAGAGATAAGGCCCAAGGGGCGGGAGGCTACACCTTC	CSARDKAQGAGGYTF
few	TRBJ1-1	15	TRBD1	TRBV5-8	TGTGCCAGCAGCCTTACGCAGGGGGCGAACACTGAAGCTTTCTTT	CASSLTQGANTEAFF
few	TRBJ2-5	15	NA	TRBV7-9	TGTGCCAGCAGCTTAGTTCTGCGTTACCAAGAGACCCAGTACTTC	CASSLVLRYQETQYF
NA	TRBJ1-1	13	NA	TRBV6-1	TGTGCCAGCAGTGACCAGGGGAACACTGAAGCTTTCTTT	CASSDQGNTEAFF
NA	TRBJ2-3	15	NA	TRBV7-3	TGTGCCAGCAGCTTAGGAACAACTGCAGAAGATACGCAGTATTTT	CASSLGTTAEDTQYF
few	TRBJ1-6	15	NA	TRBV13	TGTGCCAGCAGCTTAGCTCCGGGGGCTAATTCACCCCTCCACTTT	CASSLAPGANSPLHF
NA	TRBJ2-7	13	NA	TRBV6-1	TGTGCCAGCGGTAAGGGGGGCTCCTACGAGCAGTACTTC	CASGKGGSYEQYF
few	TRBJ1-4	15	NA	TRBV12-3/TRBV12-4	TGTGCCAGCAGTCCAGCTCGGGGGGATGGTGAAAAACTGTTTTTT	CASSPARGDGEKLFF
NA	TRBJ2-6	14	NA	TRBV29-1	TGCAGCGTTGGGCAAAACTCTGGGGCCAACGTCCTGACTTTC	CSVGQNSGANVLTF
many	TRBJ1-5	15	NA	TRBV7-2	TGTGCCAGCAGCTTGGCCGGCTTGACAAATCAGCCCCAGCATTTT	CASSLAGLTNQPQHF
NA	TRBJ1-5	16	NA	TRBV6-6	TGTGCCAGCAGTGTCCAGGGAGGAGACAGCAATCAGCCCCAGCATTTT	CASSVQGGDSNQPQHF
NA	TRBJ1-2	12	NA	TRBV5-1	TGCGCCAGCAGCTCGAACGGACGGAGCTACACCTTC	CASSSNGRSYTF
NA	TRBJ1-6	15	NA	TRBV9	TGTGCCAGCAGCGTAGAAGGACAGACGTATTCACCCCTCCACTTT	CASSVEGQTYSPLHF
NA	TRBJ2-3	18	TRBD2	TRBV7-8	TGTGCCAGCAGCCCCGCCGGGGGGGCCCGTAGAAGGACAGATACGCAGTATTTT	CASSPAGGARRRTDTQYF
many	TRBJ2-1	13	NA	TRBV7-2	TGTGCCAGCAGCCTCCTCGGGCCGGGGGAGCAGTTCTTC	CASSLLGPGEQFF
many	TRBJ2-1	15	NA	TRBV19	TGTGCCAGTACCCCAATCGGGCGGATGTACAATGAGCAGTTCTTC	CASTPIGRMYNEQFF
many	TRBJ2-2	13	NA	TRBV12-3/TRBV12-4	TGTGCCAGTAGGGGTAGCGGAGCCGGGGAGCTGTTTTTT	CASRGSGAGELFF
NA	TRBJ2-5	12	TRBD1	TRBV2	TGTGCCACCGACAGGGGACAAGAGACCCAGTACTTC	CATDRGQETQYF
NA	TRBJ1-2	14	TRBD1	TRBV27	TGTGCCAGCAGTCGACAGGGGGACGGCTATGGCTACACCTTC	CASSRQGDGYGYTF